Reported below is one T cell receptor beta chain. Its antigen is not known. The entry originates in a study of vaccination and CD4 T cells after COVID-19. Study overall: Participants got two doses of BNT162b2 or mRNA-1273 vaccine.

Specified treatment: 10-day PBMC culture with coronavirus spike peptide pools or control peptides (ViraFEST assay). Trimming removed 6 bases from V and 0 bases from J, with 9 bases in between. The CDR3 sequence is 14 residues long. The V gene's germline CDR1 is LNHDA and CDR2 SQIVND (reference sequence). Sequencing of DNA taken from cultured CD4+ T cells relied on the Oncomine TCR Beta short-read assay. TCRdb used MiXCR to reprocess the PCR reads, holding one entry per CDR3 protein. The table has about 21,000 distinct CDR3 sequences, about half seen once; the top ten hold around 9.5%. The sequencing sample was made of CD4+ T cells from blood, cultured in vitro. The chain carries TRBV19 and TRBJ2-1, with no clear D. The receptor comes from a human donor who had recovered from COVID-19. Written as DNA, the CDR3 is TGTGCCAGTAGATCTAGGTCCTCCTACAATGAGCAGTTCTTC. It specifies CASRSRSSYNEQFF. Full variable domain (rest looked up from reference TRBV19 and TRBJ2-1): DGGITQSPKYLFRKEGQNVTLSCEQNLNHDAMYWYRQDPGQGLRLIYYSQIVNDFQKGDIAEGYSVSREKKESFPLTVTSAQKNPTAFYLCASRSRSSYNEQFFGPGTRLTVL.